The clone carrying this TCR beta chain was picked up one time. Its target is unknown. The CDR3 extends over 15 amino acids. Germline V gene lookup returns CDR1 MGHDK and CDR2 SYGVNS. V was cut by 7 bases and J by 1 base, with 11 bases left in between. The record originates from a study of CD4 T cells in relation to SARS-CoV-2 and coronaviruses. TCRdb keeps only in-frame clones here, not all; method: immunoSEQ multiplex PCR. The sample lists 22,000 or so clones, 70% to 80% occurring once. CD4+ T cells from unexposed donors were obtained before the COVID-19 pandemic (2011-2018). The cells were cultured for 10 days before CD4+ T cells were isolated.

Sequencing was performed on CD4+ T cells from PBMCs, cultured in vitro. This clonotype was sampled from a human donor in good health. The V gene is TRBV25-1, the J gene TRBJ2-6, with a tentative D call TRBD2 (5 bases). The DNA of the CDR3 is TGTGCCAGCAACTTCGGGGTTTCTGGGGCCAACGTCCTGACTTTC. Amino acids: CASNFGVSGANVLTF.